A selection of T cell receptor beta chains follows, all from one sample in a study of T cell responses to AZD1222 COVID-19 vaccine. Generated by immunoSEQ multiplex PCR, the TCRdb table keeps only in-frame clones and is missing some. The table includes some 180,000 clones, just over 90% detected once. Material: peripheral blood, obtained 28 days after the second AZD1222 dose. Receptor source: an adult who received the AZD1222 COVID-19 vaccine. Both conserved end residues are part of each CDR3. The order of the fields is V gene, J gene, clone size, D gene, CDR3 protein, CDR3 DNA. A D gene is named only where the DNA matches it firmly. Part of the rows lack a size; the others show once, few, many or a class for expanded clones.

>TRBV4-1|TRBJ1-5|few|TRBD1
CASSPTGFEQPQHF
TGCGCCAGCAGCCCGACAGGGTTCGAGCAGCCCCAGCATTTT
>TRBV5-4|TRBJ2-2|-|-
CASSYPGGMGTGELFF
TGTGCCAGCAGCTACCCCGGTGGGATGGGCACCGGGGAGCTGTTTTTT
>TRBV6-5|TRBJ2-7|-|TRBD1
CASSYGQGAYEQYF
TGTGCCAGCAGTTACGGACAGGGAGCCTACGAGCAGTACTTC
>TRBV10-3|TRBJ1-4|-|-
CAISEGATNEKLFF
TGTGCCATCAGTGAAGGTGCAACTAATGAAAAACTGTTTTTT
>TRBV6-5|TRBJ1-4|-|-
CASSYVRDGDEKLFF
TGTGCCAGCAGTTACGTCCGGGATGGGGATGAAAAACTGTTTTTT
>TRBV6-5|TRBJ1-1|-|-
CASSILNMNTEAFF
TGTGCCAGCAGCATCCTCAATATGAACACTGAAGCTTTCTTT
>TRBV24-1|TRBJ2-7|-|-
CATSSGGQQYF
TGTGCCACCAGTTCCGGGGGGCAGCAGTACTTC
>TRBV15|TRBJ1-3|few|-
CATSRDRVSRWKGNTIYF
TGTGCCACCAGCAGAGATAGGGTCTCACGATGGAAGGGAAACACCATATATTTT
>TRBV7-8|TRBJ2-7|-|TRBD1
CASSMNRGFYEQYF
TGTGCCAGCAGCATGAACAGGGGGTTTTACGAGCAGTACTTC
>TRBV12-3/TRBV12-4|TRBJ1-1|once|-
CASRMGGNTEAFF
TGTGCCAGCAGGATGGGGGGGAACACTGAAGCTTTCTTT
>TRBV9|TRBJ2-5|many|TRBD1
CASSPSGTVETQYF
TGTGCCAGCAGCCCCTCCGGGACAGTAGAGACCCAGTACTTC
>TRBV19|TRBJ1-1|-|-
CASNTGPGGTEAFF
TGTGCCAGTAACACGGGACCTGGTGGCACTGAAGCTTTCTTT
>TRBV9|TRBJ2-1|once|TRBD2
CASSKIGTSGRTRNYNEQFF
TGTGCCAGCAGCAAAATCGGGACTAGCGGGAGGACACGAAACTACAATGAGCAGTTCTTC
>TRBV6-5|TRBJ2-1|-|-
CASTYLRGNQDEQFF
TGTGCCAGCACCTACCTTAGGGGGAATCAGGATGAGCAGTTCTTC
>TRBV30|TRBJ1-6|-|-
CAWGQSNSPLHF
TGTGCCTGGGGACAGAGTAATTCACCCCTCCACTTT
>TRBV9|TRBJ1-2|-|-
CAPTRGTTNYGYTF
TGTGCCCCGACCAGGGGAACCACTAACTATGGCTACACCTTC
>TRBV11-1|TRBJ1-4|-|-
CASSLRQNEKLFF
TGTGCCAGCAGCTTAAGACAGAATGAAAAACTGTTTTTT
>TRBV4-3|TRBJ2-1|-|-
CASSQAGAEWDEQFF
TGCGCCAGCAGCCAAGCGGGGGCGGAATGGGATGAGCAGTTCTTC
>TRBV20-1|TRBJ1-2|-|-
CSARAPEGYTF
TGCAGTGCTAGAGCTCCAGAGGGCTACACCTTC
>TRBV7-6|TRBJ1-3|-|-
CASSLGGNSGNTIYF
TGTGCCAGCAGCCTGGGAGGCAACTCTGGAAACACCATATATTTT
>TRBV19|TRBJ2-5|-|-
CASSMARRWEETQYF
TGTGCCAGTAGTATGGCTCGAAGGTGGGAGGAGACCCAGTACTTC
>TRBV10-1|TRBJ2-3|-|-
CASSERGAGGDTQYF
TGCGCCAGCAGTGAGAGAGGGGCCGGAGGCGATACGCAGTATTTT
>TRBV7-2|TRBJ2-2|-|-
CASSLAGLSPRGGELFF
TGTGCCAGCAGCTTAGCGGGTTTGTCCCCTAGAGGCGGGGAGCTGTTTTTT
>TRBV5-1|TRBJ2-4|-|-
CASSLGTTVAKNIQYF
TGCGCCAGCAGCTTGGGGACTACCGTAGCCAAAAACATTCAGTACTTC
>TRBV5-1|TRBJ2-3|-|-
CASSLRASRSSTDTQYF
TGCGCCAGCAGCTTGCGAGCTAGCCGATCCAGCACAGATACGCAGTATTTT
>TRBV20-1|TRBJ1-6|-|-
CSASRGMSNSPLHF
TGCAGTGCTAGTCGGGGTATGAGTAATTCACCCCTCCACTTT
>TRBV25-1|TRBJ2-3|-|TRBD1
CASNLGQGGTDTQYF
TGTGCCAGCAATTTAGGACAGGGGGGCACAGATACGCAGTATTTT